These 25 T cell receptor beta chains share one sample of origin, sequenced in a study of radiotherapy plus CTLA-4 blockade in lung cancer listed by TCRdb under 2018. To prepare the library, the immunoSEQ multiplex PCR assay was applied. What TCRdb holds here is the immuneACCESS table cut down to in-frame rearrangements. Part of the clones is not present; checked against another copy, under half of the missing clones reflect an unresolved V gene, and the others are unexplained. The sample includes roughly 15,000 clones, with 72% observed a single time. The top ten clones comprise 53% of the sample. The sequenced sample was peripheral blood, obtained from a patient treated with radiotherapy plus ipilimumab. The source of these receptors is a human donor with non-small cell lung cancer whose response to radiotherapy plus ipilimumab could not be evaluated.

The V gene is TRBV9, the J gene TRBJ1-4; D possibly corresponds to TRBD1 (6 bases). Germline CDR1 reads SGDLS; CDR2 reads YYNGEE. The CDR3 is 14 amino acids. The V end was cut by 5 bases, the J end by 2 bases, with 10 bases between. Written as DNA, the CDR3 is TGTGCCAGCAGTCACAGGGATACTAATGAAAAACTGTTTTTT. Translating gives CASSHRDTNEKLFF.

This clone was counted a few times. This chain joins TRBV9 and TRBJ2-7, with TRBD1 as a possible D gene (5 bases). Trimming shortened V by 1 base and J by 2 bases, and 10 bases separated the two germline ends. Germline lookup yields CDR1 SGDLS and CDR2 YYNGEE. The CDR3 extends over 14 amino acids. The DNA for the CDR3 is TGTGCCAGCAGCGTATCAGGGAAGCCCTACGAGCAGTACTTC. Translation gives CASSVSGKPYEQYF.

The chain uses TRBV11-2 and TRBJ2-7; no firm D call. Germline V gene data show CDR1 as SGHAT and CDR2 as FQNNGV. Trimming shortened V by 4 bases and J by 0 bases, and 7 bases separated the two germline ends. This CDR3 spans 13 amino acids. The CDR3 coding sequence is TGTGCCAGCAGCTCTTTTTCCTCCTACGAGCAGTACTTC. Translated: CASSSFSSYEQYF.

The chain employs TRBV30 and TRBJ2-5; TRBD2 matches 10 bases. V lost 0 bases, J lost 5 bases, and 9 bases stayed unmatched. This CDR3 comprises 16 residues. Germline V lookup: CDR1 GTSNPN, CDR2 SVGIG (reference sequence). The CDR3 DNA follows: TGTGCCTGGAGTGTACGCAGCGGGGGGGCCCGGGAGACCCAGTACTTC. Its protein product is CAWSVRSGGARETQYF.

The chain links TRBV5-1 to TRBJ1-4; 10 bases are shared with TRBD1. The CDR3 runs to 16 residues. J lost 5 bases, V lost 4 bases, and 8 bases had no gene match. Germline V lookup: CDR1 SGHRS, CDR2 YFSETQ. The CDR3 protein is CASSHTPGQGNEKLFF. Here the CDR3 DNA reads TGCGCCAGCAGCCACACGCCGGGACAGGGGAATGAAAAACTGTTTTTT.

The chain carries TRBV2 and TRBJ2-5, with 7 bases aligning to TRBD2. CDR3 length: 13 residues. In germline, CDR1 is SNHLY, CDR2 FYNNEI. V shed 4 bases, J shed 6 bases, and the junction held 5 bases outside the gene matches. CDR3 residues: CASSVERGKTQYF. CDR3 coding DNA: TGTGCCAGCAGTGTTGAGCGGGGAAAGACCCAGTACTTC. Drawing the rest from reference TRBV2 and TRBJ2-5, the complete variable domain is EPEVTQTPSHQVTQMGQEVILRCVPISNHLYFYWYRQILGQKVEFLVSFYNNEISEKSEIFDDQFSVERPDGSNFTLKIRSTKLEDSAMYFCASSVERGKTQYFGPGTRLLVL.

The CDR3 nucleotides are TGCGCCAGCAGCCCAAGCGGGCGGGACAGACGGACCTACGAGCAGTACTTC. Its protein product is CASSPSGRDRRTYEQYF. The rearrangement uses TRBV5-1 and TRBJ2-5; possibly TRBD1 for D (7 bases). TRBJ2-7 matches the DNA end more closely, so the J call is doubtful. CDR1 and CDR2 (germline): SGHRS, YFSETQ. The CDR3 has 17 amino acids.

The V call is TRBV7-9, the J call TRBJ1-1; 8 nucleotides align to TRBD1. This CDR3 contains 19 residues. From germline, CDR1 is SEHNR and CDR2 FQNEAQ (reference sequence). Trimming removed 1 base from V and 1 base from J; junction bases left unmatched: 14. The CDR3 is CASSLGRGQARGGNTEAFF. In DNA form, the CDR3 reads TGTGCCAGCAGCTTAGGGAGGGGACAGGCCCGAGGTGGGAACACTGAAGCTTTCTTT.

The chain uses TRBV7-6 and TRBJ1-4; perhaps TRBD1 as D (5 bases). The V gene lost 3 bases and the J gene lost 2 bases, with 7 bases spanning the gap. The germline V gene has CDR1 SGHVS and CDR2 FNYEAQ. The CDR3 loop spans 14 amino acids. CDR3 in DNA: TGTGCCAGCAGCTTGGGGCAGACTAATGAAAAACTGTTTTTT. Its translation: CASSLGQTNEKLFF.

Written as DNA, the CDR3 is TGTGCCAGCAGTATCGGTCCCGCCGGGGAGCAGTACGTC. Translated, it gives CASSIGPAGEQYV. The rearrangement links TRBV27 to TRBJ2-7, with D uncertain. The V gene's germline CDR1 is MNHEY and CDR2 SMNVEV (reference sequence). Between the trimmed V and J ends, which lost 5 bases and 7 bases, there was a span of 15 bases. The CDR3 spans 13 residues.

This clone was counted between two and nine times. The chain couples TRBV27 to TRBJ1-5; no clear D. The length of the CDR3 is 13 residues. With 6 bases removed from V and 6 bases from J, the gap between germline ends came to 12 bases. Germline CDR1 MNHEY, CDR2 SMNVEV (reference sequence). As DNA, the CDR3 is TGTGCCAGCAGCCCCATAAAGAGTCAGCCCCAGCATTTT. As protein: CASSPIKSQPQHF.

This clone is medium-sized (0.01 to 0.1%) within its sample. In DNA form, the CDR3 reads TGTGCCAGCAGCAAGAGAAACCGAAACTATGGCTACACCTTC. It is translated as CASSKRNRNYGYTF. The rearrangement links TRBV21-1 to TRBJ1-2. TRBV21-1 is given as a pseudogene. The CDR3 sequence is 14 residues long.

The chain uses TRBV4-1 and TRBJ2-1; 11 bases agree with TRBD2. Germline values: CDR1 MGHRA, CDR2 YSYEKL. The CDR3 extends over 14 amino acids. V shed 1 base, J shed 9 bases, and the junction held 2 bases outside the gene matches. Here the CDR3 reads CASSQALAGGEQFF. In DNA, the CDR3 is TGCGCCAGCAGCCAAGCGCTAGCGGGGGGTGAGCAGTTCTTC.

This chain uses TRBV9 with TRBJ1-3; the match to TRBD1 covers 8 bases. The CDR3 is 15 residues long. Germline V lookup: CDR1 SGDLS, CDR2 YYNGEE. Unmatched junction bases numbered 9, after V lost 3 bases and J lost 7 bases. CDR3 protein: CASSATGVGWNTIYF. In DNA form, the CDR3 reads TGTGCCAGCAGCGCGACAGGGGTTGGTTGGAACACCATATATTTT. Filled out from reference TRBV9 and TRBJ1-3, the complete variable domain reads DSGVTQTPKHLITATGQRVTLRCSPRSGDLSVYWYQQSLDQGLQFLIQYYNGEERAKGNILERFSAQQFPDLHSELNLSSLELGDSALYFCASSATGVGWNTIYFGEGSWLTVV.

V and J are TRBV6-7 and TRBJ1-2; 7 nucleotides align to TRBD1. TRBV6-7 is filed as an ORF, its function uncertain. The CDR3 contains 14 residues. Unmatched junction bases numbered 8, after V lost 6 bases and J lost 4 bases. The CDR3 DNA reads as TGTGCCAGCAGAGCCGACAGGGCCCCCTATGGCTACACCTTC. This codes for CASRADRAPYGYTF.

This clone was seen just once. The chain is built from TRBV5-1 and TRBJ2-7; maybe TRBD1 (6 bases). The CDR3 spans 14 residues. Germline V lookup: CDR1 SGHRS, CDR2 YFSETQ. The germline V and J ends were trimmed by 4 bases and 6 bases, with 17 bases remaining between them. The CDR3 spells CASSLAQGTGEQYF. The DNA of the CDR3 is TGCGCCAGCAGCCTGGCCCAGGGGACCGGCGAGCAGTACTTC.

The J gene is TRBJ1-5, the V gene TRBV6-4, with D maybe TRBD1 (5 bases). Germline values: CDR1 MRHNA, CDR2 SNTAGT. There are 13 residues in the CDR3. V gave up 6 bases and J gave up 4 bases, with 10 bases separating them. CDR3 nucleotides: TGTGCCAGCAGCCAAGACAGAAATCAGCCCCAGCATTTT. Amino acid sequence: CASSQDRNQPQHF.

CDR3 residues: CASGPISGTEAFF. CDR3 sequence (DNA): TGTGCTAGTGGTCCAATCTCGGGCACTGAAGCTTTCTTT. The chain employs TRBV12-5 and TRBJ1-1; D gene ambiguous. V lost 5 bases and J lost 4, with 11 bases in between. The CDR3 spans 13 residues. The germline V gene encodes CDR1 LGHNT and CDR2 FRNRAP.

The count of this clone is one. V gene TRBV5-4 combines with J gene TRBJ2-2; D is possibly TRBD1 (6 bases). Trimming took 4 bases from V and 0 from J, leaving 13 bases between them. This CDR3 spans 16 amino acids. Looked up from germline, CDR1 is SGHNT and CDR2 is YYREEE (reference sequence). The CDR3 DNA sequence: TGTGCCAGCAGCCTCCCGACAGGACCGAACACCGGGGAGCTGTTTTTT. Its translation is CASSLPTGPNTGELFF.

This chain uses TRBV2 with TRBJ2-5, with TRBD1 identical over 9 bases. The CDR3 sequence is 14 residues long. The germline CDR1 and CDR2 sequences are SNHLY and FYNNEI. Trimming cost V 4 bases and J 6 bases; bases outside gene matches: 6. In DNA, the CDR3 is TGTGCCAGCAGTGGGGGACAGGGTGAGAAGACCCAGTACTTC. Translated: CASSGGQGEKTQYF.

This clone appeared once. V is TRBV5-1 and J is TRBJ2-3; D is possibly TRBD2 (7 bases). The V and J ends lost 0 bases and 4 bases respectively, with 12 bases between them. This CDR3 is 15 amino acids long. From germline, CDR1 is SGHRS and CDR2 YFSETQ. This chain's CDR3 is CASSLASGGPDTQYF. The CDR3 bases are TGCGCCAGCAGCTTGGCCTCGGGGGGCCCAGATACGCAGTATTTT.

This chain connects TRBV7-9 to TRBJ1-5, with unresolved D. Trimming took off 0 bases at V and 5 bases at J, with 8 bases between the two ends. The germline gives CDR1 SEHNR, CDR2 FQNEAQ (reference sequence). CDR3 length equals 14 residues. CDR3 sequence (DNA): TGTGCCAGCAGCTTAGCGGTGGTAGATCAGCCCCAGCATTTT. Protein product: CASSLAVVDQPQHF.

The rearrangement uses TRBV28 and TRBJ1-1; D ambiguous. CDR1 is MDHEN and CDR2 is SYDVKM in the germline V gene. This CDR3 is 12 amino acids long. The V end was cut by 3 bases, the J end by 5 bases, with 7 bases between. DNA for the CDR3: TGTGCCAGCAGTTTCCAGGAAACTGAAGCTTTCTTT. This codes for CASSFQETEAFF.

The J gene is TRBJ1-3, the V gene TRBV5-1, with TRBD1 matching 8 bases. J lost 8 bases, V lost 3 bases, and 7 bases had no gene match. CDR3 length: 14 residues. Germline V gene data show CDR1 as SGHRS and CDR2 as YFSETQ. The CDR3 nucleotides read TGCGCCAGCAGCTATGGACAGGGCGTAGACACCATATATTTT. Its protein product is CASSYGQGVDTIYF.

This clone was detected a few times. The J gene is TRBJ2-1, the V gene TRBV14; 9 bases line up with TRBD2. V lost 6 bases, J lost 0 bases, and 15 bases stayed unmatched. This CDR3 contains 19 residues. Germline V gene sequence: CDR1 SGHDN, CDR2 FVKESK. The DNA of the CDR3 is TGTGCCAGCAGAGCTAGAGGGCTAGCGGGACGGACCTCCTACAATGAGCAGTTCTTC. As protein: CASRARGLAGRTSYNEQFF.